This T cell receptor beta chain was identified during a study of Ad26.COV2.S vaccination and SARS-CoV-2 variants. Study-level points and caveats: People who got the vaccine had more spike-specific TCR breadth than people who got placebo.

Sequencing used immunoSEQ multiplex PCR; TCRdb keeps in-frame clones, though not all of them. The sample includes some 480,000 clones, approximately 88% of them seen just once. Turning to this clone: Its specificity is not known.

CDR1 is SGDLS, CDR2 YYNGEE, per germline. The J segment lost 11 bases and the V segment lost 2 bases, leaving 9 bases of the junction unmatched. This CDR3 contains 13 residues. Described treatment: roughly 20 received Ad26.COV2.S at low or high dose, single or two shots; about 5 received placebo; per-sample allocation not given. Day 63 after the first injection of vaccine or placebo was the sampling time. The sequence came from a person between 18 and 60 years old who received the Ad26.COV2.S COVID-19 vaccine or a placebo. V usage is TRBV9 and J usage is TRBJ1-1; 7 nucleotides agree with TRBD1. The sample in question was peripheral blood, obtained in a trial of Ad26.COV2.S vaccine versus placebo. The CDR3 bases are TGTGCCAGCAGCGTGACCGGGGACAGTGAGGCTTTCTTT. Translated, it gives CASSVTGDSEAFF.